Here is one TCR beta chain with its context. Its target is not known. TCRdb re-called the RT-PCR reads through MiXCR, storing one row per CDR3 protein. This sample has approximately 200,000 distinct CDR3 sequences, with approximately 15% found just once. This entry belongs to a study of response to subunit inactivated influenza vaccine. General study points: Every seasonal influenza vaccination brings in few new T cells, the authors suggested.

Sequencing was performed on CD8+ T cells sorted from PBMCs, taken more than 4 days after vaccination. The sequence came from a man aged 45-65 years who received an inactivated influenza vaccine.

CDR3 in DNA: TGTGCCAGCACCCGCGGAACCGGGGAGCTGTTTTTT. Amino acids: CASTRGTGELFF. The chain is built from TRBV9 and TRBJ2-2; D unclear. The ends were cut back, 6 bases at V and 5 bases at J, with 8 bases in the middle. The V gene's germline CDR1 is SGDLS and CDR2 YYNGEE. This CDR3 region has 12 residues.